A selection of T cell receptor beta chains follows, all from one sample in a study of T cell responses to AZD1222 COVID-19 vaccine. Assay used: immunoSEQ multiplex PCR; TCRdb lists only in-frame clones, some missing. The sample yields some 96,000 clones, roughly 83% seen once. Source: peripheral blood, taken 28 days after the second AZD1222 dose. These receptors were collected from an adult who received the AZD1222 COVID-19 vaccine. Each CDR3 is given with its conserved first and last residue. D genes are given only for firm matches. Where a row states a size, it is once, few, many or the class of an expanded clone; other rows omit it.

TRBD1,TRBJ1-5,TRBV2,.,CASSDRTGPGQPQHF,TGTGCCAGCAGTGACCGGACAGGGCCTGGACAGCCCCAGCATTTT
.,TRBJ1-2,TRBV2,.,CASSDRVAGYTF,TGTGCCAGCAGTGACAGGGTGGCTGGCTACACCTTC
.,TRBJ1-2,TRBV19,few,CASTLGGVGYTF,TGTGCCAGTACCCTAGGTGGGGTTGGCTACACCTTC
TRBD2,TRBJ2-7,TRBV30,.,CAWTHSLGTSTYEQYF,TGTGCCTGGACCCACTCCTTAGGGACTAGCACCTACGAGCAGTACTTC
.,TRBJ1-5,TRBV6-6,.,CASTLSGGRANQPQHF,TGTGCCAGCACCCTCTCGGGGGGAAGGGCGAATCAGCCCCAGCATTTT
.,TRBJ1-3,TRBV18,.,CASSPRVTSGNTIYF,TGTGCCAGCTCACCCAGAGTCACCTCTGGAAACACCATATATTTT
.,TRBJ1-5,TRBV5-6,.,CASSLRWQRGSNQPQHF,TGTGCCAGCAGCTTGAGGTGGCAGAGAGGGAGCAATCAGCCCCAGCATTTT
.,TRBJ2-1,TRBV4-3,.,CASSQESRDGYNEQFF,TGCGCCAGCAGCCAAGAGTCCCGGGACGGGTACAATGAGCAGTTCTTC
.,TRBJ1-5,TRBV24-1,.,CATSVQGEFLGNQPQHF,TGTGCCACCAGTGTGCAGGGTGAGTTTTTAGGAAATCAGCCCCAGCATTTT
TRBD2,TRBJ2-1,TRBV27,.,CASSASTSRGQFF,TGTGCCAGCAGTGCCTCGACTAGCCGGGGTCAGTTCTTC
TRBD1,TRBJ1-5,TRBV6-5,.,CASRTGGGEPQHF,TGTGCCAGCCGTACAGGGGGTGGGGAGCCCCAGCATTTT
.,TRBJ2-5,TRBV29-1,.,CSVEVTSQETQYF,TGCAGCGTTGAAGTGACCTCACAAGAGACCCAGTACTTC
TRBD1,TRBJ1-5,TRBV20-1,.,CSASGDRESQPQHF,TGCAGTGCTAGTGGGGACAGGGAAAGTCAGCCCCAGCATTTT
.,TRBJ1-3,TRBV4-1,.,CASSQGITLGGNTIYF,TGCGCCAGCAGCCAAGGAATCACATTGGGAGGAAACACCATATATTTT
.,TRBJ1-2,TRBV9,medium-sized,CASSPTGGGTFANYGYTF,TGTGCCAGCAGTCCCACCGGGGGGGGGACCTTCGCTAACTATGGCTACACCTTC
.,TRBJ2-1,TRBV27,.,CASSLSSREQFF,TGTGCCAGCAGTTTATCTAGCCGGGAGCAGTTCTTC
.,TRBJ1-1,TRBV4-3,.,CASSQVPVLGGTEAFF,TGCGCCAGCAGCCAAGTACCTGTCCTAGGGGGCACTGAAGCTTTCTTT
.,TRBJ2-1,TRBV5-1,.,CASSLVTGSPGRNEQFF,TGCGCCAGCAGCTTGGTAACCGGGAGCCCGGGGCGGAATGAGCAGTTCTTC
TRBD1,TRBJ2-7,TRBV6-6,.,CASSYPTGAGSYEQYF,TGTGCCAGCAGTTACCCTACAGGGGCCGGCTCCTACGAGCAGTACTTC
.,TRBJ1-2,TRBV18,.,CASSPQGPSLYGYTF,TGTGCCAGCTCACCGCAGGGGCCATCGCTCTATGGCTACACCTTC
.,TRBJ2-5,TRBV7-2,.,CASSPAGTQETQYF,TGTGCCAGCAGCCCGGCGGGGACCCAAGAGACCCAGTACTTC
.,TRBJ2-1,TRBV9,.,CASSSTGRWQFF,TGTGCCAGCAGCTCAACAGGTCGATGGCAGTTCTTC
.,TRBJ1-5,TRBV5-1,.,CASSLGTSRDQPQHF,TGCGCCAGCAGCCTGGGGACTTCTCGGGATCAGCCCCAGCATTTT
TRBD1,TRBJ2-7,TRBV11-2,once,CASSLGLGPGGYEQYF,TGTGCCAGCAGCTTAGGGCTCGGGCCAGGGGGCTACGAGCAGTACTTC
.,TRBJ1-1,TRBV7-8,.,CASSHGQLNTEAFF,TGTGCCAGCAGCCATGGACAGTTGAACACTGAAGCTTTCTTT
TRBD1,TRBJ2-7,TRBV3-1/TRBV3-2,.,CASSGGQTLSYEQYF,TGTGCCAGCAGCGGGGGACAGACCCTCTCCTACGAGCAGTACTTC